The 27 T cell receptor beta chains reported below all come from one sample, sequenced in a study of cytotoxic CD8 clonotypes in ibrutinib-treated CLL. Sequenced by immunoSEQ multiplex PCR; TCRdb stores in-frame clones only, minus some. The repertoire holds roughly 54,000 clones, with 57% as singletons. Sequenced here: PBMCs, sampled after 24 months of ibrutinib treatment. The receptor set was obtained from a human donor with chronic lymphocytic leukemia.

J is TRBJ2-7 and V is TRBV4-2; 12 positions agree with TRBD2. Germline CDR1 is LGHNA and CDR2 is YNFKEQ. This CDR3 comprises 16 residues. V trimming: 1 base; J trimming: 5 bases; junction bases outside the gene matches: 6. The CDR3 nucleotides are TGTGCCAGCAGCCAAGCCCTAGCGGGGGGGCCTGACGAGCAGTACTTC. Translated, it gives CASSQALAGGPDEQYF.

The rearrangement links TRBV4-1 to TRBJ1-2; the D is unclear. Trimming took off 0 bases at V and 1 base at J, with 6 bases between the two ends. The CDR3 length is 14 residues. Germline V gene sequence: CDR1 MGHRA, CDR2 YSYEKL. The CDR3 sequence is CASSQDRLNYGYTF. CDR3 bases: TGCGCCAGCAGCCAAGATCGACTTAACTATGGCTACACCTTC.

The chain carries TRBV19 and TRBJ2-5; a weak D match, TRBD1 (5 bases). The ends were cut back, 8 bases at V and 1 base at J, with 11 bases in the middle. CDR3 length equals 13 residues. Germline V gives CDR1 LNHDA, CDR2 SQIVND (reference sequence). The CDR3 here is CASSPGPQETQYF. CDR3 DNA sequence: TGTGCCAGTTCGCCAGGGCCCCAAGAGACCCAGTACTTC. Together with reference TRBV19 and TRBJ2-5, the CDR3 gives the full variable domain: DGGITQSPKYLFRKEGQNVTLSCEQNLNHDAMYWYRQDPGQGLRLIYYSQIVNDFQKGDIAEGYSVSREKKESFPLTVTSAQKNPTAFYLCASSPGPQETQYFGPGTRLLVL.

This chain uses TRBV20-1 with TRBJ1-1, with D unclear. Per the germline V gene, CDR1 is DFQATT and CDR2 is SNEGSKA (reference sequence). Trimming took 4 bases from V and 6 from J, leaving 9 bases between them. The CDR3 totals 11 residues. CDR3 nucleotides: TGCAGTGCTAAGAGGGCGGCTGAAGCTTTCTTT. This codes for CSAKRAAEAFF.

The chain is built from TRBV5-4 and TRBJ2-5; D is perhaps TRBD2 (7 bases). The CDR3 has 16 residues. V was clipped by 4 bases and J by 5 bases, with 21 bases between them. Germline V gene lookup returns CDR1 SGHNT and CDR2 YYREEE (reference sequence). The CDR3 loop is CASSPKAAGAWETQYF. CDR3 nucleotides: TGTGCCAGCAGCCCCAAAGCGGCGGGGGCTTGGGAGACCCAGTACTTC.

This clone was found once. Different DNA sequences within this sample yield the same CDR3. V usage is TRBV6-4 and J usage is TRBJ2-5; weak D call: TRBD1 (7 bases). With 4 bases removed from V and 1 base from J, the gap between germline ends came to 10 bases. The CDR3 is made up of 14 amino acids. Germline CDR1 MRHNA, CDR2 SNTAGT. The CDR3 loop reads CASSAQGGQETQYF. CDR3 nucleotide sequence: TGTGCCAGCAGTGCCCAGGGGGGCCAAGAGACCCAGTACTTC.

Only one count was recorded for this clone. V gene TRBV5-6 combines with J gene TRBJ2-5; the match to TRBD1 covers 7 bases. This CDR3 is built from 14 residues. The J segment lost 5 bases and the V segment lost 0 bases, leaving 4 bases of the junction unmatched. CDR1 is SGHDT and CDR2 is YYEEEE in the germline V gene. In DNA form, the CDR3 reads TGTGCCAGCAGCTTGGGACAGGGCGGGGAGACCCAGTACTTC. Protein: CASSLGQGGETQYF.

This clone was seen a handful of times. V usage is TRBV7-9 and J usage is TRBJ1-5, with 7 positions matching TRBD1. Trimming removed 6 bases from V and 4 bases from J; junction bases left unmatched: 9. The CDR3 is 15 amino acids. Germline CDR1 is SEHNR and CDR2 is FQNEAQ (reference sequence). The CDR3 DNA reads as TGTGCCAGCAGTTATACAGGGGCCCCGAATCAGCCCCAGCATTTT. As protein: CASSYTGAPNQPQHF.

The rearrangement joins TRBV19 to TRBJ1-5, with TRBD1 as a possible D gene (5 bases). Germline CDR1 is LNHDA and CDR2 is SQIVND (reference sequence). Trimming left V 7 bases short and J 4 bases short, with 11 bases between. This CDR3 contains 13 residues. CDR3: CASTAGGNQPQHF. CDR3 nucleotides: TGTGCCAGTACCGCGGGGGGGAATCAGCCCCAGCATTTT.

This clone has a single count. V is TRBV6-5 and J is TRBJ2-5; D possibly corresponds to TRBD1 (6 bases). Germline values: CDR1 MNHEY, CDR2 SVGAGI. The CDR3 loop spans 13 amino acids. With 4 bases removed from V and 6 bases from J, the gap between germline ends came to 12 bases. CDR3 nucleotides: TGTGCCAGCAGTTGGACAGTTCTTAAGACCCAGTACTTC. It translates to CASSWTVLKTQYF.

This chain connects TRBV21-1 to TRBJ2-3; the listed D gene, TRBD1, was not tested against the DNA. TRBV21-1 is an annotated pseudogene. This CDR3 is 14 amino acids long. The DNA for the CDR3 is TGTGCCAGCAGATGGCAGGGATACACAGATACGCAGTATTTT. This encodes CASRWQGYTDTQYF.

This clone was observed a handful of times. The DNA for the CDR3 is TGTGCCATCAGTGAGTCGAGGGGGCTGTCCTACGAGCAGTACTTC. Residues: CAISESRGLSYEQYF. V is TRBV10-3 and J is TRBJ2-7; TRBD1 aligns across 7 bases. The CDR3 contains 15 residues. The germline V gene encodes CDR1 ENHRY and CDR2 SYGVKD. The V segment lost 0 bases and the J segment 1 base; nucleotides outside the gene matches: 3.

This clone was counted ten times or more. The rearrangement links TRBV5-1 to TRBJ2-7, with 9 bases lining up with TRBD1. Germline loops: CDR1 SGHRS, CDR2 YFSETQ. The CDR3 is 15 amino acids. The J segment lost 6 bases and the V segment lost 0 bases, leaving 7 bases of the junction unmatched. The CDR3 coding sequence is TGCGCCAGCAGCTTGGAGGGACAGGGTTCCAGCGAGCAGTACTTC. Its translation is CASSLEGQGSSEQYF.

This clone was found a few times. The chain carries TRBV11-2 and TRBJ1-1; no definite D call. From germline, CDR1 is SGHAT and CDR2 FQNNGV. This CDR3 is 12 amino acids long. The V end lost 5 bases, the J end lost 5 bases, and 9 bases lay between the germline ends. Here the CDR3 reads CASSQSETEAFF. DNA for the CDR3: TGTGCCAGCAGCCAGAGCGAAACTGAAGCTTTCTTT.

This chain connects TRBV5-1 to TRBJ1-2; 10 nucleotides agree with TRBD1. The trim removed 3 bases at V and 8 bases at J, leaving 7 bases unmatched. CDR3 length: 14 amino acids. The germline V gene has CDR1 SGHRS and CDR2 YFSETQ. The CDR3 nucleotides are TGCGCCAGCAGCTCCGGGACAGGGGCGGAGGGCTACACCTTC. The encoded protein is CASSSGTGAEGYTF.

The chain combines TRBV19 with TRBJ1-2, with D uncertain. Trimming shortened V by 3 bases and J by 1 base, and 9 bases separated the two germline ends. Germline V gene data show CDR1 as LNHDA and CDR2 as SQIVND (reference sequence). This CDR3 is built from 14 residues. The CDR3 coding sequence is TGTGCCAGTAGTATCGAGGGATTTAACTATGGCTACACCTTC. Translation gives CASSIEGFNYGYTF.

This clone showed up just a few times. The chain has TRBV19 and TRBJ2-2, with unresolved D. Trimming removed 3 bases from V and 2 bases from J, with 4 bases in between. This CDR3 has 13 residues. CDR1 and CDR2 (germline): LNHDA, SQIVND (reference sequence). The CDR3 DNA is TGTGCCAGTAGTATTTACAACACCGGGGAGCTGTTTTTT. It is translated as CASSIYNTGELFF.

The chain uses TRBV5-1 and TRBJ2-1; 10 nucleotides match TRBD2. Germline V gives CDR1 SGHRS, CDR2 YFSETQ. The CDR3 sequence is 15 residues long. Losses at the gene ends were 1 base for V and 8 bases for J; bases not matched to a gene: 6. CDR3: CASSLQRGGRDEQFF. CDR3 DNA sequence: TGCGCCAGCAGCTTGCAGCGGGGGGGCCGGGATGAGCAGTTCTTC. The full variable domain, its missing parts supplied by reference TRBV5-1 and TRBJ2-1, is KAGVTQTPRYLIKTRGQQVTLSCSPISGHRSVSWYQQTPGQGLQFLFEYFSETQRNKGNFPGRFSGRQFSNSRSEMNVSTLELGDSALYLCASSLQRGGRDEQFFGPGTRLTVL.

CDR3 amino acids: CASKEDLLGNTIYF. CDR3 coding DNA: TGTGCCAGTAAGGAGGACCTTTTAGGAAACACCATATATTTT. The J gene is TRBJ1-3, the V gene TRBV6-1; unclear D gene. In germline, CDR1 is MNHNS, CDR2 SASEGT. Trimming shortened V by 9 bases and J by 4 bases, and 16 bases separated the two germline ends. The length of the CDR3 is 14 residues.

This chain joins TRBV9 and TRBJ2-3, with 7 bases lining up with TRBD2. Germline V gene sequence: CDR1 SGDLS, CDR2 YYNGEE. The CDR3 has 13 amino acids. The DNA for the CDR3 is TGTCCGAAAAGCGGGGTAAGCACAGATACGCAGTATTTT. It is translated as CPKSGVSTDTQYF.

The genes are TRBV5-4 and TRBJ2-7; TRBD2 matches at 16 bases. The junction had 7 bases not matched to a gene; V was cut back by 3 bases and J by 7 bases. Germline CDR1 and CDR2: SGHNT and YYREEE (reference sequence). CDR3 length equals 16 residues. The CDR3 spells CASSSGLAGGSGEQYF. The CDR3 DNA follows: TGTGCCAGCAGCTCGGGACTAGCGGGAGGGTCGGGTGAGCAGTACTTC.

The rearrangement joins TRBV27 to TRBJ2-1, with D perhaps matching TRBD1 (5 bases). V was shortened by 2 bases and J by 1 base, with 9 bases between the two germline ends. Germline V gives CDR1 MNHEY, CDR2 SMNVEV (reference sequence). The CDR3 extends over 15 amino acids. This chain's CDR3 is CASSLGRESYNEQFF. The CDR3 nucleotides read TGTGCCAGCAGTTTAGGCAGGGAATCCTACAATGAGCAGTTCTTC.

The V gene is TRBV5-1, the J gene TRBJ1-2, with 7 bases identical to TRBD1. The CDR3 consists of 15 residues. Per germline, CDR1 SGHRS and CDR2 YFSETQ. Trimming removed 0 bases from V and 4 bases from J; junction bases left unmatched: 6. The CDR3: CASSLDGQELYGYTF. Here the CDR3 DNA reads TGCGCCAGCAGCTTGGACGGACAGGAACTCTATGGCTACACCTTC.

The rearrangement joins TRBV2 to TRBJ1-5, with D maybe TRBD1 (5 bases). The V gene's germline CDR1 is SNHLY and CDR2 FYNNEI. Deletions cut 6 bases from V and 9 bases from J, with 18 bases between. CDR3 length equals 14 residues. CDR3 loop: CASRQDPGDRPQHF. Here the CDR3 DNA reads TGTGCCAGCAGACAAGACCCGGGGGATCGGCCCCAGCATTTT.

This clone was seen a few times. The chain employs TRBV19 and TRBJ2-5; weak D call: TRBD2 (6 bases). CDR3 length equals 14 residues. Germline-derived CDR1 and CDR2 are LNHDA and SQIVND (reference sequence). Trimming took off 11 bases at V and 5 bases at J, with 21 bases between the two ends. In DNA form, the CDR3 reads TGTGCCTCAAAACACGATCCGGGGGTTGAGACCCAGTACTTC. Encoded protein: CASKHDPGVETQYF.

In this sample, this clone turned up a few times. The chain is built from TRBV27 and TRBJ2-7, with D unresolved. V was cut by 4 bases and J by 1 base, with 8 bases left in between. The CDR3 length is 13 residues. The germline CDR1 and CDR2 sequences are MNHEY and SMNVEV (reference sequence). The CDR3 loop reads CASSYGGSYEQYF. The CDR3 DNA reads as TGTGCCAGCAGTTATGGTGGATCCTACGAGCAGTACTTC.

The chain employs TRBV19 and TRBJ1-5; no definite D call. In germline, CDR1 is LNHDA, CDR2 SQIVND (reference sequence). CDR3 size: 15 residues. V was clipped by 3 bases and J by 1 base, with 10 bases between them. The CDR3 is CASSINLLSNQPQHF. The CDR3 nucleotides read TGTGCCAGTAGTATTAATCTCCTGAGCAATCAGCCCCAGCATTTT.